Following are 10 T cell receptor beta chains from one sample sequenced in a study of blood T cell repertoires in COVID-19. Profiled with immunoSEQ multiplex PCR; TCRdb holds only in-frame clones, not every one. Among under 300,000 clones listed, around 86% were seen once. Sequenced sample: peripheral blood. The receptor set was obtained from a woman in her 70s with active or convalescent COVID-19.

The table lists this clone with a few counts. The chain joins TRBV5-1 to TRBJ1-2; D might be TRBD1 (6 bases). With 4 bases removed from V and 8 bases from J, the gap between germline ends came to 18 bases. Germline V CDR1 and CDR2: SGHRS, YFSETQ. The CDR3 is 14 amino acids. The CDR3 nucleotides are TGCGCCAGCAGCCCCTCGGGACAACGCGGAGGCTACACCTTC. Amino acids: CASSPSGQRGGYTF.

The chain carries TRBV6-5 and TRBJ1-6; TRBD1 might be the D (5 bases). Germline loops: CDR1 MNHEY, CDR2 SVGAGI. The ends were cut back, 2 bases at V and 3 bases at J, with 8 bases in the middle. This CDR3 comprises 15 residues. The CDR3 coding sequence is TGTGCCAGCAGTTACGCCGACAGCTATAATTCACCCCTCCACTTT. Protein sequence: CASSYADSYNSPLHF.

The chain is built from TRBV5-1 and TRBJ1-2, with 9 bases matching TRBD1. Germline V gives CDR1 SGHRS, CDR2 YFSETQ. The CDR3 runs 16 residues. Unmatched junction bases numbered 11, after V lost 4 bases and J lost 4 bases. The CDR3 here is CASSPRQGEALYGYTF. CDR3 in DNA: TGCGCCAGCAGCCCACGACAGGGGGAAGCTCTCTATGGCTACACCTTC.

The chain has TRBV7-8 and TRBJ1-2, with a possible D match to TRBD1 (6 bases). The CDR3 contains 14 residues. CDR1 is SGHVS, CDR2 FQNEAQ, per germline. V lost 5 bases, J lost 8 bases, and 18 bases lay in between. This chain's CDR3 is CASSHNRDGVGYTF. For the CDR3, the DNA is TGTGCCAGCAGCCATAACAGGGATGGGGTGGGCTACACCTTC.

This clone appeared a single time. CDR3 nucleotide sequence: TGTGCCAGTAGCCGGGACTCTAACTATGGCTACACCTTC. Translating it yields CASSRDSNYGYTF. The chain uses TRBV19 and TRBJ1-2; D is perhaps TRBD1 (5 bases). The ends were cut back, 6 bases at V and 0 bases at J, with 8 bases in the middle. The germline CDR1 and CDR2 sequences are LNHDA and SQIVND (reference sequence). This CDR3 is 13 amino acids long.

J is TRBJ2-1 and V is TRBV11-3, with D perhaps matching TRBD2 (5 bases). Germline CDR1 is SGHNT and CDR2 is YENEEA. Trimming took off 2 bases at V and 1 base at J, with 15 bases between the two ends. The CDR3 contains 17 residues. The CDR3 DNA is TGTGCCAGCAGCTTACAGGCCGGAGGCCCTTCCTACAATGAGCAGTTCTTC. Its protein product is CASSLQAGGPSYNEQFF.

The chain links TRBV20-1 to TRBJ1-3, with D hard to call. Trimming removed 7 bases at V and 2 bases at J, with 6 bases between. This CDR3 is 11 amino acids long. Germline values: CDR1 DFQATT, CDR2 SNEGSKA (reference sequence). The CDR3 DNA sequence: TGCAGTGTAACAGCTGGAAACACCATATATTTT. Translating gives CSVTAGNTIYF.

The genes are TRBV4-3 and TRBJ2-5; D is unresolved. There are 13 residues in the CDR3. The germline gives CDR1 LGHNA, CDR2 YSLEER. The V end was cut by 0 bases, the J end by 9 bases, with 11 bases between. CDR3 nucleotide sequence: TGCGCCAGCAGCCAAGATCGAGTCACGGCCCAGTACTTC. Protein sequence: CASSQDRVTAQYF.

The chain couples TRBV10-1 to TRBJ2-2; possibly TRBD2 for D (7 bases). The germline V and J ends were trimmed by 10 bases and 1 base, with 19 bases remaining between them. Germline assignment: CDR1 WNHNN and CDR2 SYGVQD (reference sequence). The CDR3 has 16 amino acids. The CDR3 spells CATSEAGAMNTGELFF. In DNA form, the CDR3 reads TGCGCCACCTCTGAGGCGGGGGCCATGAACACCGGGGAGCTGTTTTTT.

This clone showed up just a few times. The chain couples TRBV5-1 to TRBJ1-3; perhaps TRBD1 as D (5 bases). Germline CDR1 reads SGHRS; CDR2 reads YFSETQ. V was shortened by 4 bases and J by 3 bases, with 14 bases between the two germline ends. CDR3 size: 15 residues. The DNA for the CDR3 is TGCGCCAGCAGCCCGACCTCGGACATTGGAAACACCATATATTTT. Translation: CASSPTSDIGNTIYF.